Listed below are T cell receptor beta chains from one sample, sequenced in a study of sequential checkpoint blockade in melanoma. Repertoires were generated with immunoSEQ multiplex PCR, while TCRdb's copy carries only in-frame clones and drops some. The sample comprises 9,500 to 12,000 clones, around 78% of which are singletons, and more than 30% rests with the top ten. This material consisted of CD8+ T cells sorted from blood (inferred from file names), taken from a patient given nivolumab and ipilimumab in sequence. The origin of the receptors is a human donor with melanoma. Both conserved end residues are part of each CDR3. The order of the fields is V gene, J gene, clone size, D gene, CDR3 protein, CDR3 DNA. A D gene is named only where the DNA matches it firmly. Rows may omit the clone size; those that give it use once, few, many or a size class.

>TRBV9|TRBJ2-1|NA|NA
CASSSYSYNEQFF
TGTGCCAGCTCGTCCTACTCCTACAATGAGCAGTTCTTC
>TRBV6-1|TRBJ2-1|NA|TRBD2
CASSELAGSYNEQFF
TGTGCCAGCAGTGAACTAGCGGGCTCCTACAATGAGCAGTTCTTC
>TRBV7-6|TRBJ2-1|few|NA
CASSSGYNEQFF
TGTGCCAGCAGCTCCGGTTACAATGAGCAGTTCTTC
>TRBV9|TRBJ1-5|NA|TRBD1
CASSFGTGDQPQHF
TGTGCCAGCAGCTTTGGGACAGGGGATCAGCCCCAGCATTTT
>TRBV2|TRBJ2-7|NA|NA
CASSEELGYYEQYF
TGTGCCAGCAGTGAGGAACTAGGTTACTACGAGCAGTACTTC
>TRBV19|TRBJ1-2|few|NA
CASRGARYTF
TGTGCCAGTCGGGGGGCCAGGTACACCTTC
>TRBV9|TRBJ2-7|NA|TRBD2
CASSVAIAGEPGEQYF
TGTGCCAGCAGCGTAGCTATAGCGGGAGAACCGGGCGAGCAGTACTTC
>TRBV28|TRBJ1-5|NA|NA
CASSSPRGYNQPQHF
TGTGCCAGCAGTTCCCCCCGCGGATACAATCAGCCCCAGCATTTT
>TRBV7-3|TRBJ2-1|NA|TRBD2
CASSRSGRPDNEQFF
TGTGCCAGCAGCCGCAGCGGGAGGCCAGACAATGAGCAGTTCTTC
>TRBV9|TRBJ2-1|NA|NA
CASSVARGSYNEQFF
TGTGCCAGCAGCGTAGCAAGGGGGTCCTACAATGAGCAGTTCTTC
>TRBV27|TRBJ2-7|NA|NA
CASSSSSYEQYF
TGTGCCAGCAGTTCCAGCTCCTACGAGCAGTACTTC
>TRBV5-7|TRBJ2-7|NA|NA
CASSPGLGYEQYF
TGTGCCAGCAGCCCGGGACTGGGCTACGAGCAGTACTTC
>TRBV9|TRBJ2-2|NA|NA
CASSVGRDIANTGELFF
TGTGCCAGCAGCGTAGGGCGGGATATTGCGAACACCGGGGAGCTGTTTTTT
>TRBV9|TRBJ2-3|NA|NA
CASSGWGLADTQYF
TGTGCCAGCAGCGGGTGGGGGCTAGCAGATACGCAGTATTTT
>TRBV9|TRBJ2-3|few|TRBD2
CASRGLSSTDTQYF
TGTGCCAGCAGGGGACTATCTAGCACAGATACGCAGTATTTT
>TRBV9|TRBJ2-3|NA|TRBD2
CASSATGTSVLSAQYF
TGTGCCAGCAGCGCCACCGGGACTAGCGTCCTCTCGGCGCAGTATTTT
>TRBV9|TRBJ1-1|NA|NA
CASSVGGQTEAFF
TGTGCCAGCAGCGTAGGGGGGCAGACTGAAGCTTTCTTT
>TRBV9|TRBJ2-7|NA|NA
CASSSDIHEQYF
TGTGCCAGCAGCTCGGACATCCACGAGCAGTACTTC
>TRBV7-9|TRBJ2-7|few|NA
CASSFLTYEQYF
TGTGCCAGCAGCTTCTTAACCTACGAGCAGTACTTC
>TRBV2|TRBJ1-6|NA|NA
CASGDSYNSPLHF
TGTGCCAGCGGAGACTCCTATAATTCACCCCTCCACTTT
>TRBV7-3|TRBJ1-2|NA|NA
CASSREAGYGYTF
TGTGCCAGCAGCCGGGAGGCGGGATATGGCTACACCTTC
>TRBV7-3|TRBJ2-1|few|NA
CASSPGTASYNEQFF
TGTGCCAGCAGCCCCGGAACAGCCAGCTACAATGAGCAGTTCTTC
>TRBV14|TRBJ1-1|once|NA
CASSHGQTWYGTEAFF
TGTGCCAGCAGCCATGGACAGACCTGGTACGGCACTGAAGCTTTCTTT
>TRBV30|TRBJ2-1|NA|TRBD2
CARTGGAVHNEQFF
TGTGCCCGAACCGGGGGGGCCGTCCACAATGAGCAGTTCTTC
>TRBV19|TRBJ1-3|few|TRBD1
CASSGETGPTGNTIYF
TGTGCCAGTAGTGGAGAGACAGGGCCTACTGGAAACACCATATATTTT
>TRBV19|TRBJ1-6|NA|NA
CASSIDPGVGSPLHF
TGTGCCAGTAGTATAGATCCAGGGGTAGGTTCACCCCTCCACTTT
>TRBV27|TRBJ2-1|NA|TRBD2
CASSLAAGRASNEQFF
TGTGCCAGCAGTTTGGCGGCCGGGAGGGCATCCAATGAGCAGTTCTTC
>TRBV5-1|TRBJ2-5|NA|NA
CASSLGDTTGETQYF
TGCGCCAGCAGCTTGGGGGACACCACCGGGGAGACCCAGTACTTC
>TRBV7-6|TRBJ2-5|NA|TRBD2
CASSSGLAGEETQYF
TGTGCCAGCAGCTCGGGACTAGCGGGAGAGGAGACCCAGTACTTC
>TRBV5-1|TRBJ2-1|NA|NA
CASSLGTFSYNEQFF
TGCGCCAGCAGCTTGGGGACATTCTCCTACAATGAGCAGTTCTTC
>TRBV10-1|TRBJ2-7|NA|TRBD1
CASSSRTGEKSSYEQYF
TGCGCCAGCAGCTCGCGGACAGGGGAGAAGAGCTCCTACGAGCAGTACTTC
>TRBV29-1|TRBJ2-7|NA|NA
CSVGRAGFEQYF
TGCAGCGTTGGAAGGGCAGGGTTCGAGCAGTACTTC